These 28 T cell receptor beta chains were sequenced from one sample in a study of blood T cells in healthy people across ages. It was with a sample-barcoded 5' primer and a J-beta primer mix that a second PCR of roughly 7 to 12 cycles was run. TCRdb processed the 5' RACE reads anew with MiXCR; each CDR3 protein has one entry. The sample lists hundreds of thousands of distinct CDR3 sequences, about 21% occurring once. The sequenced material came from blood. These receptors were collected from a man aged 70-80 years in good health.

The chain's CDR3 is CSVRTGATSGNTIYF. CDR3 sequence (DNA): TGCAGCGTCCGGACAGGGGCAACCTCTGGAAACACCATATATTTT. The rearrangement uses TRBV29-1 and TRBJ1-3; 9 bases align to TRBD1. With 6 bases clipped from V and 0 bases from J, the junction kept 6 bases outside the gene matches. Germline V gene data show CDR1 as SQVTM and CDR2 as ANQGSEA. The CDR3 has 15 amino acids.

The J gene is TRBJ2-3, the V gene TRBV12-3 or TRBV12-4; maybe TRBD2 (6 bases). The V end lost 3 bases, the J end lost 2 bases, and 15 bases lay between the germline ends. The CDR3 consists of 16 residues. The CDR3 DNA follows: TGTGCCAGCAGTTTTATTAGCGGAGAAGCCACAGATACGCAGTATTTT. Translation gives CASSFISGEATDTQYF.

This sequence joins TRBV27 and TRBJ1-4, with TRBD1 identical over 9 bases. Germline V gene data show CDR1 as MNHEY and CDR2 as SMNVEV (reference sequence). CDR3 size: 14 residues. V dropped 5 bases and J dropped 8; count of bases not matched to a gene: 6. The CDR3 DNA sequence: TGTGCCAGCAGTCGCGGGACAGGGTGGGAAAAACTGTTTTTT. This sequence encodes CASSRGTGWEKLFF.

The genes are TRBV11-2 and TRBJ2-3, with TRBD2 matching over 9 bases. This CDR3 spans 18 amino acids. V trimming: 5 bases; J trimming: 4 bases; junction bases outside the gene matches: 16. Germline loops: CDR1 SGHAT, CDR2 FQNNGV. In DNA form, the CDR3 reads TGTGCCAGCAGCCCTTGGACTAGCGTTTTAGTGGCTGCAGATACGCAGTATTTT. This translates into CASSPWTSVLVAADTQYF. The variable domain in full, with the rest retrieved from reference TRBV11-2 and TRBJ2-3, is EAGVAQSPRYKIIEKRQSVAFWCNPISGHATLYWYQQILGQGPKLLIQFQNNGVVDDSQLPKDRFSAERLKGVDSTLKIQPAKLEDSAVYLCASSPWTSVLVAADTQYFGPGTRLTVL.

This clonotype was seen only a few times. V is TRBV6-2 or TRBV6-3 and J is TRBJ2-6; 8 bases line up with TRBD1. This CDR3 is 17 amino acids long. Germline V gene lookup returns CDR1 MNHEY and CDR2 SVGEGT. V shed 10 bases and J 4 bases; nucleotides not matched to a gene: 15. CDR3 in amino acids: CATTSGGSPRGANVLTF. CDR3 DNA: TGTGCCACAACCTCAGGGGGCTCTCCTCGCGGGGCCAACGTCCTGACTTTC.

The chain carries TRBV7-9 and TRBJ1-2; 10 bases fit TRBD1. Trimming removed 3 bases from V and 6 bases from J; junction bases left unmatched: 1. Germline loops: CDR1 SEHNR, CDR2 FQNEAQ (reference sequence). CDR3 length: 13 amino acids. Here the CDR3 DNA reads TGTGCCAGCAGCTTGACAGGGGGCCATGGCTACACCTTC. Its protein is CASSLTGGHGYTF.

The J gene is TRBJ1-4, the V gene TRBV5-1; D not resolved. Trimming shortened V by 6 bases and J by 0 bases, and 12 bases separated the two germline ends. Germline V gives CDR1 SGHRS, CDR2 YFSETQ. This CDR3 is 15 amino acids long. CDR3 sequence reads: CASNLGSSTNEKLFF. Here the CDR3 DNA reads TGCGCCAGCAACCTGGGGTCCTCAACTAATGAAAAACTGTTTTTT.

This chain uses TRBV12-3 or TRBV12-4 with TRBJ2-7, with unresolved D. This CDR3 contains 11 residues. The ends were cut back, 4 bases at V and 7 bases at J, with 8 bases in the middle. CDR3 in amino acids: CASSSYWEQYF. The CDR3 DNA is TGTGCCAGCAGTTCCTATTGGGAGCAGTACTTC.

The chain uses TRBV27 and TRBJ2-3; perhaps TRBD1 as D (6 bases). V lost 6 bases to trimming and J lost 5 bases, with 9 bases between them. The CDR3 covers 12 residues. CDR1 MNHEY and CDR2 SMNVEV come from the germline V gene (reference sequence). This CDR3 is CASRTQGDTQYF. The CDR3 nucleotides read TGTGCCAGCAGGACACAGGGAGATACGCAGTATTTT.

The chain has TRBV12-3 or TRBV12-4 and TRBJ1-4, with TRBD1 as a possible D gene (6 bases). This CDR3 spans 15 amino acids. V was trimmed by 4 bases and J by 6 bases, leaving 15 bases between them. CDR3 DNA sequence: TGTGCCAGCAGTTCGGTGGGGACAAGGGATGAAAAACTGTTTTTT. This sequence encodes CASSSVGTRDEKLFF.

The sample holds a few counts of this clonotype. The CDR3 coding sequence is TGTGCCAGCAGTGACGCTAGCGTCGGCAATGAGCAGTTCTTC. This codes for CASSDASVGNEQFF. The gene calls are TRBV6-4 and TRBJ2-1, with D tentatively TRBD2 (6 bases). Trimming took off 2 bases at V and 6 bases at J, with 11 bases between the two ends. Germline V gene data show CDR1 as MRHNA and CDR2 as SNTAGT. The length of the CDR3 is 14 residues.

This clonotype has at least ten counts. The chain combines TRBV29-1 with TRBJ2-7; D is perhaps TRBD1 (6 bases). The V end lost 7 bases, the J end lost 5 bases, and 15 bases lay between the germline ends. In germline, CDR1 is SQVTM, CDR2 ANQGSEA. The CDR3 consists of 12 residues. In DNA, the CDR3 is TGCAGCGCCCGTCGGCAGGGGAACGAGCAGTACTTC. As protein: CSARRQGNEQYF.

V and J are TRBV5-1 and TRBJ2-5; the match to TRBD1 covers 10 bases. The tail of the sequence fits TRBJ2-1 better, so the J call may be wrong. CDR3 length: 16 amino acids. CDR1 SGHRS and CDR2 YFSETQ come from the germline V gene. The chain's CDR3 is CASSLGQGATYNEQFF. The CDR3 region has the DNA TGCGCCAGCAGCTTGGGACAGGGGGCAACCTACAATGAGCAGTTCTTC.

This chain links TRBV2 with TRBJ2-1, with 11 bases aligning to TRBD2. CDR3 length: 18 amino acids. J was trimmed by 5 bases and V by 2 bases; bases with no gene match: 11. Per germline, CDR1 SNHLY and CDR2 FYNNEI. Written as DNA, the CDR3 is TGTGCCAGCAGTGAAATACGGATATTAGCGGGAGGGAACAATGAGCAGTTCTTC. Its translation is CASSEIRILAGGNNEQFF.

Many counts were recorded for this clonotype. The V gene is TRBV15, the J gene TRBJ1-4; D not resolved. V was shortened by 0 bases and J by 3 bases, with 14 bases between the two germline ends. Germline loops: CDR1 LNHNV, CDR2 YYDKDF (reference sequence). This CDR3 is built from 17 residues. The DNA of the CDR3 is TGTGCCACCAGCAGAGATGTGAAGACCGGATCTAATGAAAAACTGTTTTTT. Residues: CATSRDVKTGSNEKLFF.

The CDR3 bases are TGTGCCAGCAGCCATGCCGGGGCCAGCGCATCCTACGAGCAGTACTTC. Encoded protein: CASSHAGASASYEQYF. The V and J genes are TRBV14 and TRBJ2-7, with D perhaps TRBD1 or TRBD2 (5 bases each). This CDR3 has 16 amino acids. V lost 3 bases, J lost 1 base, and 16 bases lay in between. CDR1 is SGHDN, CDR2 FVKESK, per germline.

As for this clonotype: No conserved phenylalanine or tryptophan is present at the end of the CDR3, so a read error is the likely explanation. This chain connects TRBV20-1 to TRBJ2-3; D uncertain. This CDR3 contains 14 residues. Trimming shortened V by 3 bases and J by 0 bases, and 10 bases separated the two germline ends. Germline V CDR1 and CDR2: DFQATT, SNEGSKA (reference sequence). The CDR3 region is CSARSRTSTDTQYV. The CDR3 bases are TGCAGTGCTAGGTCCAGAACTAGCACAGATACGCAGTATGTT.

Only a few counts were recorded for this clonotype. The chain has TRBV20-1 and TRBJ1-4; 9 bases fit TRBD1. The CDR3 sequence is 13 residues long. With V trimmed by 6 bases and J by 5 bases, 4 bases remained unmatched. Per germline, CDR1 DFQATT and CDR2 SNEGSKA (reference sequence). This CDR3 reads CSAKTGGNEKLFF. The CDR3 DNA is TGCAGTGCCAAGACAGGGGGGAATGAAAAACTGTTTTTT.

This clonotype was counted between two and nine times. CDR3 DNA sequence: TGTGCCAGCAGTCAAAGCGGTTCTTTCGAGCAGTACTTC. This encodes CASSQSGSFEQYF. The rearrangement joins TRBV12-3 or TRBV12-4 to TRBJ2-7; D is possibly TRBD2 (5 bases). This CDR3 is built from 13 residues. The V gene lost 5 bases and the J gene lost 6 bases, with 14 bases spanning the gap.

This clonotype was found many times. The CDR3 spells CASSIGSGEETQYF. The CDR3 DNA sequence: TGCGCCAGCAGCATTGGAAGCGGGGAAGAGACCCAGTACTTC. The chain couples TRBV5-1 to TRBJ2-5, with 7 positions matching TRBD2. This CDR3 has 14 residues. V dropped 4 bases and J dropped 3; count of bases not matched to a gene: 6. CDR1 is SGHRS, CDR2 YFSETQ, per germline.

This clonotype was counted once. The genes are TRBV28 and TRBJ2-7, with 7 bases matching TRBD2. There are 16 residues in the CDR3. Germline trimming cut 5 bases from V and 3 bases from J; bases unmatched to any gene: 13. Germline V gene lookup returns CDR1 MDHEN and CDR2 SYDVKM. The CDR3 here is CASSIKRGSNIYEQYF. CDR3 DNA: TGTGCCAGCAGTATTAAGCGGGGAAGCAACATCTACGAGCAGTACTTC.

This clonotype was observed a few times. This sequence joins TRBV3-1 and TRBJ1-1; D is undetermined. The CDR3 extends over 13 amino acids. In germline, CDR1 is LGHDT, CDR2 YNNKEL (reference sequence). The ends were cut back, 4 bases at V and 3 bases at J, with 9 bases in the middle. The CDR3, as DNA: TGTGCCAGCAGCCTTCGGGTGGACACTGAAGCTTTCTTT. It codes for CASSLRVDTEAFF.

This sequence joins TRBV11-2 and TRBJ1-1, with D possibly being TRBD1 (6 bases). The CDR3 consists of 15 residues. V lost 3 bases to trimming and J lost 6 bases, with 17 bases between them. CDR1 and CDR2 from the germline V gene are SGHAT and FQNNGV. CDR3: CASSFRGDGFPEAFF. CDR3 DNA sequence: TGTGCCAGCAGCTTCAGGGGAGACGGGTTTCCTGAAGCTTTCTTT.

The chain employs TRBV18 and TRBJ2-1; possible D gene TRBD1, 5 bases. Per germline, CDR1 KGHSH and CDR2 LQKENI. This CDR3 spans 12 amino acids. The germline V and J ends were trimmed by 5 bases and 7 bases, with 9 bases remaining between them. CDR3 region: CASSERGNEQFF. CDR3 nucleotides: TGTGCCAGCTCAGAAAGGGGAAATGAGCAGTTCTTC.

This clonotype was seen a few times. The chain combines TRBV20-1 with TRBJ2-3, with D tentatively TRBD2 (5 bases). CDR1 and CDR2 from the germline V gene are DFQATT and SNEGSKA (reference sequence). V gave up 6 bases and J gave up 2 bases, with 12 bases separating them. The CDR3 contains 13 residues. CDR3 coding DNA: TGCAGTGCCCACGGACTCAACACAGATACGCAGTATTTT. Protein sequence: CSAHGLNTDTQYF.

The CDR3 sequence is CSAGPGTSGRVEETQYF. The CDR3 DNA is TGCAGTGCTGGTCCCGGGACTAGCGGGAGGGTCGAAGAGACCCAGTACTTC. The chain joins TRBV20-1 to TRBJ2-5; 16 bases line up with TRBD2. The CDR3 spans 17 residues. Germline assignment: CDR1 DFQATT and CDR2 SNEGSKA (reference sequence). The V segment lost 5 bases and the J segment 3 bases; nucleotides outside the gene matches: 9.

Only a few counts were recorded for this clonotype. CDR3 sequence (DNA): TGTGCCAGCAGCCTGTTACCGCCGGACGCCGGGGTCTCCTACGAGCAGTACTTC. Protein product: CASSLLPPDAGVSYEQYF. The gene calls are TRBV7-6 and TRBJ2-7; D might be TRBD2 (5 bases). This CDR3 comprises 18 residues. Germline V gives CDR1 SGHVS, CDR2 FNYEAQ. The V and J ends lost 5 bases and 0 bases respectively, with 23 bases between them.

This clonotype was counted a few times. This sequence joins TRBV3-1 and TRBJ2-1; the match to TRBD2 covers 8 bases. This CDR3 is built from 13 residues. Germline lookup yields CDR1 LGHDT and CDR2 YNNKEL (reference sequence). The ends lost 4 bases at V and 9 bases at J; junction bases unmatched: 5. The CDR3 nucleotides are TGTGCCAGCAGCCCCGGACTAGCATTTGAGCAGTTCTTC. Translating it yields CASSPGLAFEQFF.